Given below is one T cell receptor beta chain in context. Its specificity is unknown. These data belong to a study of cytomegalovirus exposure and HLA in healthy donors. Study as a whole: The roughly 130 validation repertoires used the same platform as the 550 to 700 first-cohort repertoires (as reported by a later analysis). Overall study results and limits: Reportedly, diagnosis of cytomegalovirus status by the classifier showed high specificity and sensitivity.

Here immunoSEQ multiplex PCR was the method, and the copy in TCRdb shows in-frame clones only, minus some. The sample lists about 76,000 clones, roughly 92% occurring once. This TCR derives from a woman aged 18-29 years in good health and CMV-seronegative. The source material was PBMCs.

CDR3: CASRAQGARVNQAFF. For the CDR3, the DNA is TGTGCCAGCAGGGCTCAGGGGGCGCGTGTCAATCAAGCTTTCTTT. The J gene is TRBJ1-1, the V gene TRBV6-5; 8 bases match TRBD1. This CDR3 has 15 residues. Germline V lookup: CDR1 MNHEY, CDR2 SVGAGI. The ends lost 6 bases at V and 9 bases at J; junction bases unmatched: 15.